This T cell receptor (beta chain) was sequenced for a study of blood T cell repertoires in COVID-19. In the original processing: Amplifying reference gene primers gave estimates of nucleated cell counts. The protocol was immunoSEQ multiplex PCR, while the TCRdb copy is restricted to in-frame clones and leaves out a portion. D and trimming come from the DNA, and the V and J calls and clone size come from that table. The sample comprises about 260,000 clones, 70% to 90% of which are singletons, and over 0.75% rests with the top ten. Participant age was about 18 to 89 years, and participants resided in roughly 25 US areas. Participants' reported clinical history set cohort assignment. The clonotype originates from a man aged 50-60 years who had been exposed to COVID-19. Sequencing was carried out using PBMCs or T cells enriched from blood (not recorded which).

CDR3 in amino acids: CASSRYRDSNYEQYF. The CDR3 DNA reads TGTGCCAGCTCCCGTTACCGGGACAGTAACTACGAGCAGTACTTC. The rearrangement links TRBV18 to TRBJ2-7, with 7 bases that match TRBD1. The germline V gene encodes CDR1 KGHSH and CDR2 LQKENI. The CDR3 is 15 amino acids. With 6 bases clipped from V and 3 bases from J, the junction kept 11 bases outside the gene matches.